The clone carrying this T cell receptor beta chain has just a few counts. Its antigen remains unidentified. TCR beta VDJ and CDR3 profiles were obtained from a genomic DNA template. TCRdb re-derived calls from the reads in MiXCR, one entry per CDR3 protein. The sample consists of 400,000 to 600,000 distinct CDR3 sequences, more than 25% of them appearing once. This entry comes from a study of CD8+CD57+ T cells in acquired aplastic anemia. Turning to the study itself: Sorted CD4+ and CD8+ cells gave a mean 3.2 ug DNA, range 0.2 to 27.4 ug.

V lost 6 bases, J lost 6 bases, and 17 bases lay in between. The CDR3 spans 13 residues. Germline V lookup: CDR1 DFQATT, CDR2 SNEGSKA (reference sequence). Study-level findings and limits: Patients and controls shared about 30 CD8+ CDR3 sequences, which appeared highly expressed in patients and within their immunodominant clones.

Patients selected for sequencing had displayed CD8+CD57+ cell expansion by flow cytometry. Every patient presented with severe acquired aplastic anemia. Patients had not yet gotten any therapy when their blood was taken for sampling. This sequence originates from a human donor with aplastic anemia. Material for sequencing was sorted CD4+, CD8+, or CD8+CD57+ T cells (not recorded which) from PBMCs. The chain recombines TRBV20-1 with TRBJ2-5, with D maybe TRBD1 (6 bases). The CDR3 coding sequence is TGCAGTGCACACCCTGGACAGCGACAGACCCAGTACTTC. It yields the protein CSAHPGQRQTQYF.